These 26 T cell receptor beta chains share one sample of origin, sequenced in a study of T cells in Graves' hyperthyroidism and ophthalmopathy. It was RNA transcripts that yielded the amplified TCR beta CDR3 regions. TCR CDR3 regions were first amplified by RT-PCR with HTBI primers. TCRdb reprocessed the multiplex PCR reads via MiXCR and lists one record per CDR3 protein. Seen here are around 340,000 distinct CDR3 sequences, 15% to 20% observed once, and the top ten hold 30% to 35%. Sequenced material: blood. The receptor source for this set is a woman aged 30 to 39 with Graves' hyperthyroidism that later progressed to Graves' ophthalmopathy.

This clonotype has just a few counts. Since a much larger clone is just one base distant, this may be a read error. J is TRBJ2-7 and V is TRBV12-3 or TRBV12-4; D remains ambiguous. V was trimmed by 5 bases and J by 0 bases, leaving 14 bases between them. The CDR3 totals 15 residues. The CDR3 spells CASSPGNTYSYEQYF. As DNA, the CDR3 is TGTGCCAGCAGTCCTGGCAACACTTACTCCTACGAGCAGTACTTC.

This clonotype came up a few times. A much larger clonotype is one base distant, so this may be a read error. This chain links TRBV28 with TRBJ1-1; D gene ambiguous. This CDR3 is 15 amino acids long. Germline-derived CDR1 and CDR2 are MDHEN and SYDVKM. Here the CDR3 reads CAGSLPIARHTEAFF. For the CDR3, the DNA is TGTGCCGGCAGTTTACCGATCGCACGACACACTGAAGCTTTCTTT.

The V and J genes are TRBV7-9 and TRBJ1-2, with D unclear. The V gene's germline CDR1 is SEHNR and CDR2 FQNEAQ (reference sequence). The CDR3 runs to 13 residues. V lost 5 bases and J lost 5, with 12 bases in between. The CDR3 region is CASSAALKYGYTF. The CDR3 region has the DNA TGTGCCAGCAGCGCCGCCCTTAAGTATGGCTACACCTTC. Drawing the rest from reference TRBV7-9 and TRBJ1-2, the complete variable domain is DTGVSQNPRHKITKRGQNVTFRCDPISEHNRLYWYRQTLGQGPEFLTYFQNEAQLEKSRLLSDRFSAERPKGSFSTLEIQRTEQGDSAMYLCASSAALKYGYTFGSGTRLTVV.

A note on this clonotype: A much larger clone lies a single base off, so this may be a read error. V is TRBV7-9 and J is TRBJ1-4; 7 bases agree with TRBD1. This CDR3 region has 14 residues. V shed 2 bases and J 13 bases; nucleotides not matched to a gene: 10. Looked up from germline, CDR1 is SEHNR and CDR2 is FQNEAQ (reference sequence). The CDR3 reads CASSLNPGTDRLFF. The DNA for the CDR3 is TGTGCCAGCAGCTTAAATCCCGGGACAGACAGACTGTTTTTT.

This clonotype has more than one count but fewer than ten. CDR3 DNA sequence: TGTGCCTGGGGAGGACCAGCGGGGGGGCCAGATACGCAGTATTTT. It encodes CAWGGPAGGPDTQYF. The chain joins TRBV30 to TRBJ2-3; 10 bases are a match to TRBD2. Trimming took 5 bases from V and 4 from J; bases not matched to a gene: 9. The CDR3 has 15 residues. Germline V gene lookup returns CDR1 GTSNPN and CDR2 SVGIG (reference sequence).

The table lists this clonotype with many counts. In DNA form, the CDR3 reads TGTGCCAGCAGACTCGACAGGGGATTCACTGAAGCTTTCTTT. It yields the protein CASRLDRGFTEAFF. This sequence joins TRBV6-1 and TRBJ1-1, with 8 nucleotides matching TRBD1. The V gene end was trimmed by 6 bases and the J gene end by 4 bases; junction bases not matched to a gene: 7. The CDR3 length is 14 residues. CDR1 is MNHNS and CDR2 is SASEGT in the germline V gene.

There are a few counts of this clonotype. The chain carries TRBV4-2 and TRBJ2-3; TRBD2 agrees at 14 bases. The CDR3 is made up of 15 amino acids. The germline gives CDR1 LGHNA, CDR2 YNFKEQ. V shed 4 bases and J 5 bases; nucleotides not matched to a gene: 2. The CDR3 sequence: CASSPGTSGRDTQYF. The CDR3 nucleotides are TGTGCCAGCAGCCCCGGGACTAGCGGGAGAGATACGCAGTATTTT.

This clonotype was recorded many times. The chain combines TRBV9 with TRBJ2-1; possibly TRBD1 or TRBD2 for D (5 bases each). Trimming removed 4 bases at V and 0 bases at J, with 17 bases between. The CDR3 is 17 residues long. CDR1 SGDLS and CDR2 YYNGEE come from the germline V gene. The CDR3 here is CASSPDLRGSSYNEQFF. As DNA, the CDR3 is TGTGCCAGCAGCCCGGACTTAAGGGGAAGCTCCTACAATGAGCAGTTCTTC.

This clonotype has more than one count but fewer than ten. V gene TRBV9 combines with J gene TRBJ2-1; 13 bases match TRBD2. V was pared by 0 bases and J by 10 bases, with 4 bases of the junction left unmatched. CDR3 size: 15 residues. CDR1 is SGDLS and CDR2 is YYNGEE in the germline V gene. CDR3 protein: CASSVELAGGGEQFF. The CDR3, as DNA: TGTGCCAGCAGCGTAGAACTAGCGGGGGGGGGAGAGCAGTTCTTC.

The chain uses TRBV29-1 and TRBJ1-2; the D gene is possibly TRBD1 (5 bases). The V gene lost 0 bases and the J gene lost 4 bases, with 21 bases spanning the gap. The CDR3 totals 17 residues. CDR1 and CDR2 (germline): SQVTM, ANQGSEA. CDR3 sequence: CSVEDPSDVYRLYGYTF. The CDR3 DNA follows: TGCAGCGTTGAAGATCCCTCGGATGTTTACAGGCTCTATGGCTACACCTTC. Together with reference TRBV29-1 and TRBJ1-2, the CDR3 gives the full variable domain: SAVISQKPSRDICQRGTSLTIQCQVDSQVTMMFWYRQQPGQSLTLIATANQGSEATYESGFVIDKFPISRPNLTFSTLTVSNMSPEDSSIYLCSVEDPSDVYRLYGYTFGSGTRLTVV.

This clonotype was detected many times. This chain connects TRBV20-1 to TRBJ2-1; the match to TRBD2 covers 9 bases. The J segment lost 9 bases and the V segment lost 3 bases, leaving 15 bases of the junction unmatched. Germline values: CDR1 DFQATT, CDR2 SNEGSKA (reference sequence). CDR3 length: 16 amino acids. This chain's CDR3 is CSARSTVRGGRSEQFF. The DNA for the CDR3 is TGCAGTGCTAGGTCCACTGTGCGGGGGGGTCGCAGTGAGCAGTTCTTC.

CDR3 sequence: CSATLVRSGANVLTF. The DNA of the CDR3 is TGCAGTGCTACCCTAGTCCGCTCTGGGGCCAACGTCCTGACTTTC. V and J are TRBV20-1 and TRBJ2-6; D is ambiguous. CDR3 length: 15 residues. The ends were cut back, 4 bases at V and 0 bases at J, with 10 bases in the middle. Germline V lookup: CDR1 DFQATT, CDR2 SNEGSKA (reference sequence).

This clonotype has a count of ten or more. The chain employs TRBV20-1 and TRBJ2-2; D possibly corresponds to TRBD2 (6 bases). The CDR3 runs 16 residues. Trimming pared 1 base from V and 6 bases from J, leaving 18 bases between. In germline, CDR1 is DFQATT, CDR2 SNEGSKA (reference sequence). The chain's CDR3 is CSARGLGLPRAGELFF. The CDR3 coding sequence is TGCAGTGCTAGAGGGCTGGGACTGCCTCGCGCCGGGGAGCTGTTTTTT.

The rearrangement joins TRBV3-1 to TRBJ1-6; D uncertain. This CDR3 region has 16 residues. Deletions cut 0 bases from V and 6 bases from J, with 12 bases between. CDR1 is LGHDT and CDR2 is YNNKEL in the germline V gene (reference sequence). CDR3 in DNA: TGTGCCAGCAGCCAAGACGAAGGGAGGAGTAATTCACCCCTCCACTTT. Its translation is CASSQDEGRSNSPLHF.

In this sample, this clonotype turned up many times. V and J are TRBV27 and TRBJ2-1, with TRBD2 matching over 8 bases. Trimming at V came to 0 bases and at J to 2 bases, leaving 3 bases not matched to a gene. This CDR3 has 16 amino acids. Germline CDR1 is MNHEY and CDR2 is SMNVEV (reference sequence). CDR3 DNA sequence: TGTGCCAGCAGTTTATCGATGGGACTAGCCTACAATGAGCAGTTCTTC. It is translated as CASSLSMGLAYNEQFF.

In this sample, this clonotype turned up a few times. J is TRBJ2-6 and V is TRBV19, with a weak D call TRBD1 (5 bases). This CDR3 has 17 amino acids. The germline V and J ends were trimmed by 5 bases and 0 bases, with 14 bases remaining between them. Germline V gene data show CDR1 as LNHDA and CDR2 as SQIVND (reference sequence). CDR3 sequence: CASSRNADTSGANVLTF. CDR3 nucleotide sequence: TGTGCCAGTAGTCGGAACGCGGACACCTCTGGGGCCAACGTCCTGACTTTC.

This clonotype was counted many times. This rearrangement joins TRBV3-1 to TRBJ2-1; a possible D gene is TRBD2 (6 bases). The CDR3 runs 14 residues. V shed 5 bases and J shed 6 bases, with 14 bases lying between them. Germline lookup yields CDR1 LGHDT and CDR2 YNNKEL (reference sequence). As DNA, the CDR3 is TGTGCCAGCAGCATCGGAGGGGCGGCCAATGAGCAGTTCTTC. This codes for CASSIGGAANEQFF.

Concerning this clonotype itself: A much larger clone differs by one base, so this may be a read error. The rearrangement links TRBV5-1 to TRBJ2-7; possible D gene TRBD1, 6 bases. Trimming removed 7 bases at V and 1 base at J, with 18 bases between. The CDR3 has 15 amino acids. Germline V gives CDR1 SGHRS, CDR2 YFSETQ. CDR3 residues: CASGPIETGSYEQYF. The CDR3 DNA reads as TGCGCCAGCGGCCCAATTGAGACAGGTTCCTACGAGCAGTACTTC.

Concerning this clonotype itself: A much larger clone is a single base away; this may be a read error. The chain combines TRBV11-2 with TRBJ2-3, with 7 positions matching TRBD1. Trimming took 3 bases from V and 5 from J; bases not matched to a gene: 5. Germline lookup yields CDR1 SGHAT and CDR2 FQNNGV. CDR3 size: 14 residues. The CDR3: CASSFDRVGDTQYF. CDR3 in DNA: TGTGCCAGCAGCTTCGACAGGGTGGGAGATACGCAGTATTTT.

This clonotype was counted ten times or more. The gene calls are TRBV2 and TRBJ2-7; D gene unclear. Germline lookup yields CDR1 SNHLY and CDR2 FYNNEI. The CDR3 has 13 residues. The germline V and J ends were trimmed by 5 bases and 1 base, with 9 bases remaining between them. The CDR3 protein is CASSTDVSYEQYF. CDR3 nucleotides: TGTGCCAGCAGTACGGACGTATCCTACGAGCAGTACTTC.

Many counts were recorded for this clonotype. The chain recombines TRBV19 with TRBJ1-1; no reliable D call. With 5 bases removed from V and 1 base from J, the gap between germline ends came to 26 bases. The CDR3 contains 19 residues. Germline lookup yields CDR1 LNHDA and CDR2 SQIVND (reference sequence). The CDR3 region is CASSSGRKARLRPNTEAFF. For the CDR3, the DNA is TGTGCCAGTAGTTCGGGCCGTAAGGCCCGATTAAGGCCGAACACTGAAGCTTTCTTT. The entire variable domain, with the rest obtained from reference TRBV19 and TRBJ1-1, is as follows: DGGITQSPKYLFRKEGQNVTLSCEQNLNHDAMYWYRQDPGQGLRLIYYSQIVNDFQKGDIAEGYSVSREKKESFPLTVTSAQKNPTAFYLCASSSGRKARLRPNTEAFFGQGTRLTVV.

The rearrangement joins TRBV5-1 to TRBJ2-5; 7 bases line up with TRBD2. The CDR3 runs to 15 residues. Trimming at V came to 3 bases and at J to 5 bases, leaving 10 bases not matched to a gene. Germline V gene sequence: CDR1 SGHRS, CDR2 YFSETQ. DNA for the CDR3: TGCGCCAGCAGCTCGCCGGGACTACGTTGGGAGACCCAGTACTTC. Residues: CASSSPGLRWETQYF. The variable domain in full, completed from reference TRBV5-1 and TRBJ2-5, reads KAGVTQTPRYLIKTRGQQVTLSCSPISGHRSVSWYQQTPGQGLQFLFEYFSETQRNKGNFPGRFSGRQFSNSRSEMNVSTLELGDSALYLCASSSPGLRWETQYFGPGTRLLVL.

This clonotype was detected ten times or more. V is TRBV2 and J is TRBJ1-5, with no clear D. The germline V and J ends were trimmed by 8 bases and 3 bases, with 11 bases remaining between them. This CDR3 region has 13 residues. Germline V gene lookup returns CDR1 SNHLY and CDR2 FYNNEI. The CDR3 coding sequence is TGTGCCAGCCAATATTCAGCCAATCAGCCCCAGCATTTT. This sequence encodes CASQYSANQPQHF.

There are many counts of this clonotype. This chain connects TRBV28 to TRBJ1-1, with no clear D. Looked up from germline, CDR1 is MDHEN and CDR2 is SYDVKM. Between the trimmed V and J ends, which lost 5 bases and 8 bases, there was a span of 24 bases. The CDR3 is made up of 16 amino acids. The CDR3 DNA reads TGTGCCAGCAGTCCCGGCGACAAGTCAGGAGAAAGAGAAGCTTTCTTT. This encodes CASSPGDKSGEREAFF. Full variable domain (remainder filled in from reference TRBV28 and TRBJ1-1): DVKVTQSSRYLVKRTGEKVFLECVQDMDHENMFWYRQDPGLGLRLIYFSYDVKMKEKGDIPEGYSVSREKKERFSLILESASTNQTSMYLCASSPGDKSGEREAFFGQGTRLTVV.

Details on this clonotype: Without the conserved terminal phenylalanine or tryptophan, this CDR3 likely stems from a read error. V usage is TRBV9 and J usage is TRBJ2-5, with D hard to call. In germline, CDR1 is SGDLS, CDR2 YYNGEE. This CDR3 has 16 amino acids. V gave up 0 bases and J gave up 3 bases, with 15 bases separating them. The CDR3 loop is CASSVGARTLEETQYL. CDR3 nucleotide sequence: TGTGCCAGCAGCGTAGGCGCTAGAACCCTCGAAGAGACCCAGTACCTC.

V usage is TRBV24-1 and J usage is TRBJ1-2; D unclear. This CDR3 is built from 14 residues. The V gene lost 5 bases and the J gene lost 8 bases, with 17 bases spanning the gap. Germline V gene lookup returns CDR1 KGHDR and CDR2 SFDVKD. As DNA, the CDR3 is TGTGCCACCAGTGGAACGACCCCCTCAGAAGGCTACACCTTC. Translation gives CATSGTTPSEGYTF.